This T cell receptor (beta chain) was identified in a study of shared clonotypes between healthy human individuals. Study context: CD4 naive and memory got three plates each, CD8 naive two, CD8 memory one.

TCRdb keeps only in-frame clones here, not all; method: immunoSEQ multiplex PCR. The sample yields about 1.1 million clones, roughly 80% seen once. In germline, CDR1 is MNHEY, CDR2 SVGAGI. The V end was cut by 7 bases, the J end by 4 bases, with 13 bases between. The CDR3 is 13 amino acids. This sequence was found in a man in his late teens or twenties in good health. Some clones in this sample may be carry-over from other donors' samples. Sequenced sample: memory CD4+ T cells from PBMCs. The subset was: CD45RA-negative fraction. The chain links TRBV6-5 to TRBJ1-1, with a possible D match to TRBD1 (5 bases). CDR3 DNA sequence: TGTGCCAGCAAACCGGGGGAGTCCACTGAAGCTTTCTTT. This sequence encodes CASKPGESTEAFF.